This T cell receptor (beta chain) is from a study of cytomegalovirus exposure and HLA in healthy donors. Study-wide findings and caveats: Sequencing depth roughly uniform across donors was assumed in presence/absence analyses. Relative to equally common others, HLA-associated TCR beta chains showed greater clonal expansion in a later analysis. There were a few CMV-associated chains whose specificity for CMV antigens was confirmed in vitro. Some highly shared sequence variants likely arose as a pipeline artifact.

On this clone itself: The antigen remains unidentified.

Primers for the PCR totalled 60 Vbeta and 13 Jbeta. Profiling relied on immunoSEQ multiplex PCR, and the TCRdb table lists in-frame clones only, not all of them. The sample records roughly 68,000 clones, around 72% being singletons. The sample taken for sequencing was PBMCs. This receptor was obtained from a woman in her twenties or thirties in good health and CMV-seropositive.

In nucleotides, the CDR3 is TGCGCCAGCAGACCCGGGAGGGCCACAGATACGCAGTATTTT. As protein: CASRPGRATDTQYF. The chain combines TRBV5-1 with TRBJ2-3; 8 nucleotides line up with TRBD2. Germline lookup yields CDR1 SGHRS and CDR2 YFSETQ. The trim removed 5 bases at V and 2 bases at J, leaving 4 bases unmatched. The CDR3 contains 14 residues.